A single sample is the source of the 14 T cell receptor beta chains below, sequenced in a study of human T cells and chemical hapten exposure. Time point in this sample: patch test 2, 6 weeks after DPC sensitization. The sample's treatment: therapeutic diphenylcyclopropenone sensitization with weekly scalp DPC. TCRdb reprocessed the RACE reads via MiXCR and lists one record per CDR3 protein. This sample carries just over 350,000 distinct CDR3 sequences, about 6% of them seen once, and the ten largest clones take more than 5.5%. This specimen was whole blood, taken in connection with sensitization to the hapten diphenylcyclopropenone (DPC). The receptors were gathered from a woman between 18 and 29 years old with alopecia areata. Some clones in this sample may be carry-over from other donors' samples.

This clonotype has more than one count but fewer than ten. The V call is TRBV7-6, the J call TRBJ2-5; TRBD2 aligns across 7 bases. Germline loops: CDR1 SGHVS, CDR2 FNYEAQ. The CDR3 extends over 14 amino acids. With 2 bases clipped from V and 0 bases from J, the junction kept 0 bases outside the gene matches. Written as DNA, the CDR3 is TGTGCCAGCAGCTTACGGGGGGACCAAGAGACCCAGTACTTC. It is translated as CASSLRGDQETQYF.

The rearrangement uses TRBV25-1 and TRBJ1-1; TRBD1 is a possible D gene (5 bases). CDR3 size: 15 residues. CDR1 is MGHDK and CDR2 is SYGVNS in the germline V gene. V lost 3 bases to trimming and J lost 5 bases, with 16 bases between them. The CDR3: CASSDPSRGGTEAFF. In nucleotides, the CDR3 is TGTGCCAGCAGTGACCCCAGTAGGGGCGGGACTGAAGCTTTCTTT.

This clonotype has ten or more counts. J is TRBJ1-2 and V is TRBV6-6; 9 bases align to TRBD1. This CDR3 has 18 amino acids. V lost 0 bases, J lost 4 bases, and 12 bases stayed unmatched. CDR1 and CDR2 (germline): MNHNY, SVGAGI (reference sequence). The CDR3 protein is CASSYSPTGGKGGYGYTF. The DNA of the CDR3 is TGTGCCAGCAGTTACTCGCCGACAGGGGGTAAGGGAGGCTATGGCTACACCTTC.

This clonotype was detected a few times. The genes are TRBV7-2 and TRBJ2-3; 13 bases map to TRBD2. The trim removed 1 base at V and 4 bases at J, leaving 8 bases unmatched. Germline CDR1 is SGHTA and CDR2 is FQGNSA. This CDR3 contains 18 residues. For the CDR3, the DNA is TGTGCCAGCAGCTTAGGCCCACTAGCGGGGGGGCCCGCAGATACGCAGTATTTT. Protein: CASSLGPLAGGPADTQYF.

This clonotype was observed a handful of times. The rearrangement uses TRBV28 and TRBJ1-2; no reliable D call. The CDR3 consists of 13 residues. Looked up from germline, CDR1 is MDHEN and CDR2 is SYDVKM. V lost 5 bases, J lost 0 bases, and 7 bases lay in between. DNA for the CDR3: TGTGCCAGCAGTCCACTGGCTAACTATGGCTACACCTTC. Protein sequence: CASSPLANYGYTF.

This chain joins TRBV11-2 and TRBJ1-3; D unresolved. Germline V gene data show CDR1 as SGHAT and CDR2 as FQNNGV. The length of the CDR3 is 14 residues. The V end was cut by 2 bases, the J end by 1 base, with 6 bases between. The CDR3 DNA sequence: TGTGCCAGCAGCTTACAGGCTTCTGGAAACACCATATATTTT. Encoded protein: CASSLQASGNTIYF.

This clonotype showed up just a few times. The rearrangement joins TRBV6-2 or TRBV6-3 to TRBJ1-6; D unclear. The germline V and J ends were trimmed by 2 bases and 0 bases, with 5 bases remaining between them. The CDR3 is 15 residues long. Per the germline V gene, CDR1 is MNHEY and CDR2 is SVGEGT. The CDR3 coding sequence is TGTGCCAGCAGTTACCTTGACTCCTATAATTCACCCCTCCACTTT. Translating it yields CASSYLDSYNSPLHF.

The gene calls are TRBV5-1 and TRBJ1-2, with TRBD1 matching 9 bases. Germline V gene lookup returns CDR1 SGHRS and CDR2 YFSETQ. The V segment lost 4 bases and the J segment 7 bases; nucleotides outside the gene matches: 5. CDR3 length equals 13 residues. CDR3 DNA: TGCGCCAGCAGCCCGACAGGGGGTACTGGCTACACCTTC. Translating gives CASSPTGGTGYTF.

This clonotype was found many times. The chain carries TRBV4-1 and TRBJ1-4; D remains ambiguous. Germline CDR1 and CDR2: MGHRA and YSYEKL. The CDR3 loop spans 15 amino acids. Trimming shortened V by 4 bases and J by 7 bases, and 16 bases separated the two germline ends. The CDR3 DNA is TGCGCCAGCAGCCCCCATCAAGGCTTGGGTGAAAAACTGTTTTTT. It translates to CASSPHQGLGEKLFF.

V is TRBV5-1 and J is TRBJ2-2; no firm D call. V shed 0 bases and J shed 0 bases, with 9 bases lying between them. CDR3 size: 16 residues. Germline V CDR1 and CDR2: SGHRS, YFSETQ. For the CDR3, the DNA is TGCGCCAGCAGCTTGGTGGGATCCGCGAACACCGGGGAGCTGTTTTTT. Translated: CASSLVGSANTGELFF.

This chain links TRBV3-1 with TRBJ2-7; 10 bases line up with TRBD1. V was pared by 5 bases and J by 3 bases, with 16 bases of the junction left unmatched. The CDR3 sequence is 18 residues long. Germline CDR1 is LGHDT and CDR2 is YNNKEL (reference sequence). DNA for the CDR3: TGTGCCAGCAGCTCACACCCCCCGGGACAGGGGTATTACTACGAGCAGTACTTC. The encoded protein is CASSSHPPGQGYYYEQYF.

Many counts were recorded for this clonotype. The chain recombines TRBV2 with TRBJ1-1; TRBD1 matches 10 bases. V shed 6 bases and J 0 bases; nucleotides not matched to a gene: 7. CDR3 length equals 16 residues. Germline V lookup: CDR1 SNHLY, CDR2 FYNNEI. The CDR3, as DNA: TGTGCCAGCAGCGGGACAGGGGTCTCCATGAACACTGAAGCTTTCTTT. As protein: CASSGTGVSMNTEAFF.

The J gene is TRBJ1-2, the V gene TRBV4-1; D is unresolved. The V end was cut by 0 bases, the J end by 4 bases, with 15 bases between. The CDR3 extends over 16 amino acids. Per germline, CDR1 MGHRA and CDR2 YSYEKL. As DNA, the CDR3 is TGCGCCAGCAGCCAAGAAGTTTTCGAGCTTACCTATGGCTACACCTTC. Translating it yields CASSQEVFELTYGYTF.

For this clonotype: Possible read error: a much larger clone is one base away. CDR3 amino acids: CASSLAGGVLFF. The CDR3 DNA reads as TGTGCCAGCAGCTTAGCAGGGGGGGTACTGTTTTTT. The chain carries TRBV7-2 and TRBJ1-4; maybe TRBD1 (6 bases). This CDR3 has 12 residues. Germline CDR1 SGHTA, CDR2 FQGNSA. The V and J ends lost 0 bases and 13 bases respectively, with 9 bases between them.